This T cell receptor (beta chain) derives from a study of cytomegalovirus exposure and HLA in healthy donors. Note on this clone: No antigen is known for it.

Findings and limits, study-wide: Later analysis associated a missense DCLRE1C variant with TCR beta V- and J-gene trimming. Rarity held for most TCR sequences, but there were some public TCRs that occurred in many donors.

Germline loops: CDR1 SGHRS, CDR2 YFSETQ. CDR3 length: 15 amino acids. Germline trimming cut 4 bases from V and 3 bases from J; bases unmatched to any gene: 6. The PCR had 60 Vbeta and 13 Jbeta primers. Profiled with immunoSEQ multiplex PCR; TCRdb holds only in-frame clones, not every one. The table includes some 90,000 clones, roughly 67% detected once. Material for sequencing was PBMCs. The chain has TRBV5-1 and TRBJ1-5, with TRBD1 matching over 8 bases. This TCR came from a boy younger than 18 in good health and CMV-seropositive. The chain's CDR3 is CASSLTGGNNQPQHF. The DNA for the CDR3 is TGCGCCAGCAGCCTCACAGGGGGTAACAATCAGCCCCAGCATTTT.